Each of the 24 T cell receptor beta chains below was sequenced from the same sample in a study of blood T cell repertoires in COVID-19. TCRdb's table, derived via immunoSEQ multiplex PCR, lists solely in-frame clones and lacks some. The sample yields 350,000 to 400,000 clones, around nine tenths seen once. Specimen: PBMCs or T cells enriched from blood (not recorded which). These receptors all come from a woman aged 25 to 39 who had recovered from COVID-19.

The chain uses TRBV4-2 and TRBJ2-3; 9 bases agree with TRBD1. Trimming at V came to 2 bases and at J to 6 bases, leaving 6 bases not matched to a gene. The CDR3 consists of 15 residues. Germline assignment: CDR1 LGHNA and CDR2 YNFKEQ. CDR3: CASSQHRDRVDTQYF. CDR3 nucleotides: TGTGCCAGCAGCCAACACCGGGACAGGGTTGATACGCAGTATTTT.

Here the CDR3 DNA reads TGTGCCAGTAGTACTATACTAGCGGGGATGGGGAATGAGCAGTTCTTC. This translates into CASSTILAGMGNEQFF. This chain uses TRBV19 with TRBJ2-1, with 10 bases that match TRBD2. The CDR3 spans 16 residues. The V segment lost 4 bases and the J segment 7 bases; nucleotides outside the gene matches: 10. Germline V gives CDR1 LNHDA, CDR2 SQIVND (reference sequence).

The chain uses TRBV28 and TRBJ1-1; 8 bases align to TRBD1. Germline V CDR1 and CDR2: MDHEN, SYDVKM. The junction had 4 bases not matched to a gene; V was cut back by 6 bases and J by 7 bases. This CDR3 has 12 residues. CDR3 amino acids: CASRDTGGEAFF. Written as DNA, the CDR3 is TGTGCCAGCAGGGACACAGGGGGTGAAGCTTTCTTT.

The CDR3 sequence: CATSDDHTLPGTGVYGYTF. CDR3 DNA sequence: TGTGCCACCAGTGATGACCATACCCTACCCGGGACAGGGGTATATGGCTACACCTTC. This chain links TRBV24-1 with TRBJ1-2; TRBD1 aligns across 10 bases. The germline V gene has CDR1 KGHDR and CDR2 SFDVKD. Losses at the gene ends were 3 bases for V and 5 bases for J; bases not matched to a gene: 17. CDR3 length: 19 residues.

J is TRBJ1-2 and V is TRBV5-1; D not certain. Germline assignment: CDR1 SGHRS and CDR2 YFSETQ. The CDR3 spans 14 residues. Trimming removed 1 base from V and 4 bases from J, with 11 bases in between. Here the CDR3 reads CASSLSPEAYGYTF. The CDR3 coding sequence is TGCGCCAGCAGCTTGAGTCCCGAGGCCTATGGCTACACCTTC.

This rearrangement joins TRBV18 to TRBJ1-3, with D perhaps TRBD1 (5 bases). Deletions cut 6 bases from V and 8 bases from J, with 11 bases between. Germline V gives CDR1 KGHSH, CDR2 LQKENI. CDR3 length equals 12 residues. The CDR3 protein is CASSPGGHTIYF. The CDR3 DNA is TGTGCCAGCTCTCCCGGGGGACACACCATATATTTT.

The genes are TRBV10-3 and TRBJ1-2, with D hard to call. The germline gives CDR1 ENHRY, CDR2 SYGVKD. The CDR3 covers 12 residues. V shed 4 bases and J shed 5 bases, with 8 bases lying between them. The CDR3 region is CAISGGVYGYTF. As DNA, the CDR3 is TGTGCCATCAGTGGCGGAGTGTATGGCTACACCTTC.

This rearrangement joins TRBV9 to TRBJ1-6, with 8 bases lining up with TRBD1. The CDR3 consists of 15 residues. Germline-derived CDR1 and CDR2 are SGDLS and YYNGEE. The trim removed 3 bases at V and 5 bases at J, leaving 4 bases unmatched. In DNA, the CDR3 is TGTGCCAGCAGCGCGGGACAGGATCATAATTCACCCCTCCACTTT. It is translated as CASSAGQDHNSPLHF. The whole variable domain, remainder taken from reference TRBV9 and TRBJ1-6, is DSGVTQTPKHLITATGQRVTLRCSPRSGDLSVYWYQQSLDQGLQFLIQYYNGEERAKGNILERFSAQQFPDLHSELNLSSLELGDSALYFCASSAGQDHNSPLHFGNGTRLTVT.

The rearrangement links TRBV6-4 to TRBJ2-2, with a tentative D call TRBD2 (6 bases). V was clipped by 1 base and J by 4 bases, with 10 bases between them. This CDR3 is built from 15 residues. The germline V gene has CDR1 MRHNA and CDR2 SNTAGT. CDR3 region: CASSDFGGATGELFF. The CDR3 region has the DNA TGTGCCAGCAGTGACTTTGGAGGGGCCACCGGGGAGCTGTTTTTT.

V gene TRBV28 combines with J gene TRBJ1-6; 7 bases map to TRBD1. J lost 5 bases, V lost 3 bases, and 4 bases had no gene match. The CDR3 runs to 15 residues. CDR1 and CDR2 from the germline V gene are MDHEN and SYDVKM. CDR3 bases: TGTGCCAGCAGTTTCCCCCAGGGGGATAATTCACCCCTCCACTTT. Its protein product is CASSFPQGDNSPLHF.

J is TRBJ2-1 and V is TRBV9; 8 bases align to TRBD2. The V and J ends lost 3 bases and 4 bases, in that order; junction bases with no gene match: 6. Germline V CDR1 and CDR2: SGDLS, YYNGEE. The CDR3 is 15 residues long. The DNA for the CDR3 is TGTGCCAGCAGCGGGGGACTAGTAGCTTACAATGAGCAGTTCTTC. It is translated as CASSGGLVAYNEQFF. The variable domain in full, with the rest retrieved from reference TRBV9 and TRBJ2-1, is DSGVTQTPKHLITATGQRVTLRCSPRSGDLSVYWYQQSLDQGLQFLIQYYNGEERAKGNILERFSAQQFPDLHSELNLSSLELGDSALYFCASSGGLVAYNEQFFGPGTRLTVL.

CDR3 sequence: CASSVGGARNEKLFF. The DNA of the CDR3 is TGTGCCAGCAGCGTAGGCGGGGCCCGTAATGAAAAACTGTTTTTT. This chain connects TRBV9 to TRBJ1-4, with D possibly matching TRBD1 (5 bases). The CDR3 has 15 amino acids. Trimming stripped 0 bases from V and 4 bases from J, with 10 bases between. Germline values: CDR1 SGDLS, CDR2 YYNGEE.

This chain links TRBV5-1 with TRBJ2-7; 8 bases agree with TRBD1. The CDR3 contains 14 residues. The V gene's germline CDR1 is SGHRS and CDR2 YFSETQ. The trim removed 4 bases at V and 2 bases at J, leaving 5 bases unmatched. The chain's CDR3 is CASSVTGVTYEQYF. DNA of the CDR3: TGCGCCAGCAGCGTGACAGGGGTCACCTACGAGCAGTACTTC.

The chain employs TRBV10-3 and TRBJ2-7; 10 nucleotides match TRBD1. The germline V gene encodes CDR1 ENHRY and CDR2 SYGVKD. The CDR3 runs 16 residues. V shed 7 bases, J shed 3 bases, and the junction held 12 bases outside the gene matches. The CDR3 nucleotides read TGTGCCATCAAGGTCTGGGGGACAGGGGAGCACTACGAGCAGTACTTC. Its translation is CAIKVWGTGEHYEQYF.

A remark on this clone: A read error may account for a junction end that differs from germline. The J gene is TRBJ1-6, the V gene TRBV4-1; no clear D gene. Germline lookup yields CDR1 MGHRA and CDR2 YSYEKL. This CDR3 contains 15 residues. The CDR3 coding sequence is TGCGCCAGCAGCCGTGCATTCTCCTACAATTCACCCCTCCACTTT. It codes for CASSRAFSYNSPLHF.

The rearrangement joins TRBV7-9 to TRBJ1-1; D unresolved. Trimming pared 7 bases from V and 0 bases from J, leaving 6 bases between. Germline-derived CDR1 and CDR2 are SEHNR and FQNEAQ (reference sequence). The CDR3 has 12 residues. The CDR3, as DNA: TGTGCCAGCAACCAGATGAACACTGAAGCTTTCTTT. The encoded protein is CASNQMNTEAFF.

The genes are TRBV30 and TRBJ2-4; 7 bases are a match to TRBD2. V lost 1 base, J lost 9 bases, and 0 bases stayed unmatched. The CDR3 runs 11 residues. Germline lookup yields CDR1 GTSNPN and CDR2 SVGIG (reference sequence). The CDR3 reads CAWSGGGIQYF. For the CDR3, the DNA is TGTGCCTGGAGTGGGGGGGGCATTCAGTACTTC.

V gene TRBV27 combines with J gene TRBJ1-2, with D hard to call. The germline V and J ends were trimmed by 5 bases and 7 bases, with 20 bases remaining between them. The CDR3 totals 15 residues. The germline V gene encodes CDR1 MNHEY and CDR2 SMNVEV (reference sequence). DNA of the CDR3: TGTGCCAGCAGTCCAATTGACACGTTTTTCTTTGGCTACACCTTC. This codes for CASSPIDTFFFGYTF.

J is TRBJ2-1 and V is TRBV10-2; TRBD1 aligns across 8 bases. The junction had 12 bases not matched to a gene; V was cut back by 7 bases and J by 4 bases. Looked up from germline, CDR1 is WSHSY and CDR2 is SAAADI. The CDR3 runs 16 residues. The CDR3 loop is CASTPSTGAPYNEQFF. The CDR3 bases are TGCGCCAGCACCCCATCGACAGGGGCGCCATACAATGAGCAGTTCTTC.

J is TRBJ2-1 and V is TRBV13; D is uncertain. Trimming took off 3 bases at V and 0 bases at J, with 3 bases between the two ends. The length of the CDR3 is 13 residues. CDR1 and CDR2 from the germline V gene are PRHDT and FYEKMQ (reference sequence). The CDR3 region is CASSFSSYNEQFF. The CDR3 nucleotides read TGTGCCAGCAGCTTCAGCTCCTACAATGAGCAGTTCTTC. Full variable domain (remainder filled in from reference TRBV13 and TRBJ2-1): AAGVIQSPRHLIKEKRETATLKCYPIPRHDTVYWYQQGPGQDPQFLISFYEKMQSDKGSIPDRFSAQQFSDYHSELNMSSLELGDSALYFCASSFSSYNEQFFGPGTRLTVL.

CDR3 in amino acids: CAISNPSGSDVNEQFF. CDR3 sequence (DNA): TGTGCCATCAGTAATCCTAGCGGGAGTGATGTCAATGAGCAGTTCTTC. The rearrangement joins TRBV10-3 to TRBJ2-1, with TRBD2 matching over 10 bases. J was trimmed by 6 bases and V by 5 bases; bases with no gene match: 10. Germline-derived CDR1 and CDR2 are ENHRY and SYGVKD. The CDR3 has 16 residues.

This chain uses TRBV2 with TRBJ1-6; possibly TRBD1 for D (5 bases). V was shortened by 2 bases and J by 9 bases, with 23 bases between the two germline ends. This CDR3 region has 18 residues. Germline-derived CDR1 and CDR2 are SNHLY and FYNNEI. The CDR3 is CASSELEQAASPVSPLHF. CDR3 DNA: TGTGCCAGCAGTGAACTTGAACAGGCCGCCAGCCCGGTTTCACCCCTCCACTTT.

This clone was detected ten times or more. The chain links TRBV9 to TRBJ1-1; D might be TRBD1 (6 bases). The CDR3 covers 14 residues. Germline V gene sequence: CDR1 SGDLS, CDR2 YYNGEE. Trimming left V 4 bases short and J 10 bases short, with 20 bases between. CDR3 sequence reads: CASSPGQNPGGAFF. The CDR3 region has the DNA TGTGCCAGCAGCCCAGGACAGAACCCGGGTGGAGCTTTCTTT.

This CDR3 reads CASSSDGRGDSGANVLTF. CDR3 bases: TGTGCCAGCAGTTCCGATGGCAGGGGTGACTCTGGGGCCAACGTCCTGACTTTC. The chain couples TRBV7-9 to TRBJ2-6; TRBD1 is a possible D gene (6 bases). CDR1 and CDR2 (germline): SEHNR, FQNEAQ (reference sequence). Trimming removed 6 bases from V and 0 bases from J, with 18 bases in between. The CDR3 spans 18 residues.